This TCR beta chain is drawn from a study of blood T cell repertoires in COVID-19. Trimming pared 4 bases from V and 14 bases from J, leaving 18 bases between. The germline V gene has CDR1 ENHRY and CDR2 SYGVKD. The CDR3 extends over 13 amino acids. The data were produced by immunoSEQ multiplex PCR, yet TCRdb's version contains in-frame clones alone and is incomplete. The sample consists of about 440,000 clones, about nine tenths of them appearing once. Sequenced input: PBMCs or T cells enriched from blood (not recorded which). This sequence originates from a man aged 18 to 35 who had recovered from COVID-19. The chain links TRBV10-3 to TRBJ2-1; weak D call: TRBD2 (6 bases). In DNA, the CDR3 is TGTGCCATCAGTGGAGGGGAGGTCGTCGAGAAGTTCTTC. Amino acid sequence: CAISGGEVVEKFF.